This T cell receptor beta chain came from a study of blood T cell repertoires in COVID-19. The authors' processing: Reference gene primer amplification gave estimated nucleated cell counts. Clones were sequenced by immunoSEQ multiplex PCR, and TCRdb holds only the in-frame ones, with some missing. That table is the source of V, J and clone size, and D and trimming were worked out from the DNA. The sample lists some 99,000 clones, around 83% occurring once. The V end lost 3 bases, the J end lost 0 bases, and 12 bases lay between the germline ends. The CDR3 is 16 residues long. Germline values: CDR1 LGHNT, CDR2 FRNRAP.

Source material: peripheral blood. The receptor comes from a woman older than 75 with active or convalescent COVID-19. J is TRBJ2-1 and V is TRBV12-5, with D maybe TRBD2 (5 bases). CDR3 nucleotides: TGTGCTAGTGGTTTCGCTAGCCGAAACTCCTACAATGAGCAGTTCTTC. Amino acids: CASGFASRNSYNEQFF.